Given below is one TCR beta chain in context. Its antigen is still unknown. V dropped 6 bases and J dropped 8 bases, with 16 bases sitting between them. Germline CDR1 is MNHEY and CDR2 is SVGAGI. The CDR3 runs 14 residues. The entry originates in a study of T cell responses to AZD1222 COVID-19 vaccine. General study findings and limits: Vaccination with two AZD1222 doses was followed by a rise in Spike-specific TCR breadth and depth.

Only in-frame clones appear in the TCRdb table, and some are missing; sequencing was by immunoSEQ multiplex PCR. The sample has around 100,000 clones, nearly 90% seen once; the top ten hold around 2.7%. The chain uses TRBV6-5 and TRBJ1-4; D is unclear. The source material was peripheral blood, sampled on day 0 of AZD1222 vaccination. This receptor was taken from an adult in good health. The CDR3 loop reads CASSEEGLGEKLFF. As DNA, the CDR3 is TGTGCCAGCAGCGAGGAAGGGCTTGGCGAAAAACTGTTTTTT.